The source of this T cell receptor (beta chain) is a study of blood T cell repertoires in COVID-19. Looking at the study overall: Collection of acute and convalescent COVID-19 samples took place in the United States, Italy and Spain. Sample material is recorded as cDNA or gDNA derived from T cells, B-cell-depleted T cells, or PBMCs.

Original processing notes: Estimated nucleated cell counts came from reference gene primer amplification. The method was immunoSEQ multiplex PCR; TCRdb's version includes in-frame clones alone and lacks a portion of them. The V and J calls and clone size come from that table; D and trimming were worked out from the DNA. The sample contains 150,000 to 200,000 clones, 85% of which appear only once. The germline V gene has CDR1 MNHEY and CDR2 SVGAGI. Trimming stripped 7 bases from V and 0 bases from J, with 10 bases between. The CDR3 is 15 amino acids. The receptor comes from a person between 65 and 79 years old with COVID-19, enrolled during active disease. Sequenced input: peripheral blood. The V gene is TRBV6-5, the J gene TRBJ2-6, with D unclear. CDR3 sequence reads: CASTPTRSGANVLTF. The DNA for the CDR3 is TGTGCCAGCACCCCGACTCGCTCTGGGGCCAACGTCCTGACTTTC.